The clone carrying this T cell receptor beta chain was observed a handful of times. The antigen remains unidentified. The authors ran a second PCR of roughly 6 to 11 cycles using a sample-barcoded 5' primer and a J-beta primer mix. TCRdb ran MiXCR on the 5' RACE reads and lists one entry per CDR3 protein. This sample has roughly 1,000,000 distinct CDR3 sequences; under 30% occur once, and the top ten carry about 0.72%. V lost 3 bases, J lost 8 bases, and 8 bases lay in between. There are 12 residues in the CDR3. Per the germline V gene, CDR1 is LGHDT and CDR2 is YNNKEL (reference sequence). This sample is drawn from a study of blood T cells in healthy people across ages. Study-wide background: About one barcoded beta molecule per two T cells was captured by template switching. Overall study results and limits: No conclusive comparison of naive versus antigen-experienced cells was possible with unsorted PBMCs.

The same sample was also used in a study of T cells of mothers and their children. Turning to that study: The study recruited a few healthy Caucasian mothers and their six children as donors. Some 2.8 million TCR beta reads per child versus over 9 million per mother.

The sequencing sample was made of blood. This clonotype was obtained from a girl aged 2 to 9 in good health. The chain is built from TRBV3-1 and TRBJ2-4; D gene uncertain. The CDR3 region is CASSHRWYIQYF. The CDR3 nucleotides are TGTGCCAGCAGCCATCGGTGGTACATTCAGTACTTC.